This T cell receptor beta chain was captured in a study of cytomegalovirus exposure and HLA in healthy donors. The CDR3 runs to 13 residues. V gave up 2 bases and J gave up 4 bases, with 8 bases separating them. CDR1 and CDR2 from the germline V gene are MNHEY and SVGAGI. Turning to this clone: Its cognate antigen is unknown.

With 60 Vbeta and 13 Jbeta primers, the PCR was carried out. Method: immunoSEQ multiplex PCR; TCRdb's copy keeps in-frame clones and lacks some. This table holds 150,000 to 200,000 clones, about 84% found once. Findings and caveats of the study: High sensitivity and specificity were reportedly achieved when the classifier diagnosed cytomegalovirus status. V segments that were indistinguishable, TRBV6-2 and TRBV6-3 among them, were omitted from analysis. Later analysis suggested links between common viral pathogens and several top significant clusters. The authors later found most CMV-associated TCR beta chains appeared HLA-restricted.

The sequenced material came from PBMCs. V gene TRBV6-5 combines with J gene TRBJ2-5, with a tentative D call TRBD1 (6 bases). The origin of this receptor is a man aged 50 to 59 in good health and CMV-seropositive. The CDR3 sequence is CASSYGGRETQYF. In nucleotides, the CDR3 is TGTGCCAGCAGTTACGGGGGCAGAGAGACCCAGTACTTC.